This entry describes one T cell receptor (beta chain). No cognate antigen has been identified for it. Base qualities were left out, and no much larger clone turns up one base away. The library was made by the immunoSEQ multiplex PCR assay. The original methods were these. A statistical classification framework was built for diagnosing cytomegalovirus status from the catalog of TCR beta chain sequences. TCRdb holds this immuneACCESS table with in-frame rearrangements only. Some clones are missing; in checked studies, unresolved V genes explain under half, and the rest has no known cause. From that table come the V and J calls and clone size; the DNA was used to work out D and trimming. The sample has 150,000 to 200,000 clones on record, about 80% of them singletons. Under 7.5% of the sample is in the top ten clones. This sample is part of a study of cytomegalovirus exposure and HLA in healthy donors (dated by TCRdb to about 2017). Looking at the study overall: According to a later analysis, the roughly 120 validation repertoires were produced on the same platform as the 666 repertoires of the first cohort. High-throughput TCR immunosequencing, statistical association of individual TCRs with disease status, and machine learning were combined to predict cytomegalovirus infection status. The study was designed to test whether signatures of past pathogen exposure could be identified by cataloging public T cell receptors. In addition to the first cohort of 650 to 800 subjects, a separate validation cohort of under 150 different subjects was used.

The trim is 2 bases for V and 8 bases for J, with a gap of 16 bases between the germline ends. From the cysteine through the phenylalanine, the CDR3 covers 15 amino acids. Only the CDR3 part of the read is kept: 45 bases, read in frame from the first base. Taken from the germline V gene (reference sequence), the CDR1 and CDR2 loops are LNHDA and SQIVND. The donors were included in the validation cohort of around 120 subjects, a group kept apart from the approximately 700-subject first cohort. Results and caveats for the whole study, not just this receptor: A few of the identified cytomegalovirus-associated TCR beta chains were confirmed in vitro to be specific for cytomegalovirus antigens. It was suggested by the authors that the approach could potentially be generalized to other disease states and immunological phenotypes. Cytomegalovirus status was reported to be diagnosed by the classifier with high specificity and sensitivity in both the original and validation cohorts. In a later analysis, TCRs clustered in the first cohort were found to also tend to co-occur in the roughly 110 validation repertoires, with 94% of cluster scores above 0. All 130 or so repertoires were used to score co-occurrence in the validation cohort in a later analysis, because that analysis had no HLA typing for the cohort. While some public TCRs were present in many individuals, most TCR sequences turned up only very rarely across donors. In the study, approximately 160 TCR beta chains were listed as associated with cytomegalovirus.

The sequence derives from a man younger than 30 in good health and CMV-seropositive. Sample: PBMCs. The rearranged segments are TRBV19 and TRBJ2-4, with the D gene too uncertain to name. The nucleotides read TGTGCCAGTAGTATACGAGAAAGAGTGGTGGACATTCAGTACTTC. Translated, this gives CASSIRERVVDIQYF.